One sample yielded the 19 T cell receptor beta chains listed below, sequenced in a study of blood T cells in healthy people across ages. A second PCR of about 6 to 12 cycles used a sample-barcoded 5' primer and a J-beta primer mix. MiXCR, applied by TCRdb to the 5' RACE reads, yields one record per CDR3 protein. Of 800,000 to 950,000 distinct CDR3 sequences in the sample, around 48% are singletons; the top ten hold over 10%. The sample taken for sequencing was blood. The origin of the receptors is a man aged 30 to 39 in good health.

The chain couples TRBV7-9 to TRBJ2-7; D call uncertain. Deletions cut 1 base from V and 0 bases from J, with 7 bases between. In germline, CDR1 is SEHNR, CDR2 FQNEAQ (reference sequence). The CDR3 has 14 residues. The CDR3 DNA reads as TGTGCCAGCAGCTTAGGCGCGGTCTCCTACGAGCAGTACTTC. Translation gives CASSLGAVSYEQYF. Looking up the rest from reference TRBV7-9 and TRBJ2-7 gives the full variable domain: DTGVSQNPRHKITKRGQNVTFRCDPISEHNRLYWYRQTLGQGPEFLTYFQNEAQLEKSRLLSDRFSAERPKGSFSTLEIQRTEQGDSAMYLCASSLGAVSYEQYFGPGTRLTVT.

The chain combines TRBV10-3 with TRBJ2-3, with D possibly being TRBD2 (7 bases). Trimming left V 4 bases short and J 4 bases short, with 21 bases between. CDR3 length equals 17 residues. Germline V gene lookup returns CDR1 ENHRY and CDR2 SYGVKD. This chain's CDR3 is CAISGQGGASLSDTQYF. The CDR3 DNA is TGTGCCATCAGTGGACAAGGGGGGGCGAGTTTATCAGATACGCAGTATTTT.

This clonotype was observed a few times. This chain joins TRBV29-1 and TRBJ2-6, with no clear D. The CDR3 length is 13 residues. V dropped 6 bases and J dropped 0 bases, with 6 bases sitting between them. Looked up from germline, CDR1 is SQVTM and CDR2 is ANQGSEA. The CDR3 protein is CSVESSGANVLTF. CDR3 DNA: TGCAGCGTCGAGAGCTCTGGGGCCAACGTCCTGACTTTC.

This clonotype was counted a few times. As DNA, the CDR3 is TGCGCCAGCAGCTTGGACGGGTTCCCCCAGTACTTC. The encoded protein is CASSLDGFPQYF. The chain links TRBV5-1 to TRBJ2-5; D remains unclear. Germline lookup yields CDR1 SGHRS and CDR2 YFSETQ. This CDR3 contains 12 residues. With 0 bases removed from V and 9 bases from J, the gap between germline ends came to 9 bases.

This clonotype has more than one count but fewer than ten. This chain connects TRBV11-3 to TRBJ2-5; 7 positions agree with TRBD1. V lost 5 bases, J lost 0 bases, and 6 bases stayed unmatched. The CDR3 spans 15 residues. Germline V gene data show CDR1 as SGHNT and CDR2 as YENEEA. CDR3 coding DNA: TGTGCCAGCAGCCCGCCGACAGGGTACCAAGAGACCCAGTACTTC. It yields the protein CASSPPTGYQETQYF.

The chain carries TRBV24-1 and TRBJ2-5, with no clear D. V lost 1 base and J 2 bases, leaving 13 bases between the germline ends. CDR3 size: 16 residues. Per the germline V gene, CDR1 is KGHDR and CDR2 is SFDVKD. Written as DNA, the CDR3 is TGTGCCACCAGTGATTTAAGGGAACCGAAGCAAGAGACCCAGTACTTC. Protein product: CATSDLREPKQETQYF.

The CDR3 region is CASTPAGGSNQPQHF. The CDR3 bases are TGTGCCAGCACCCCCGCAGGGGGGAGCAATCAGCCCCAGCATTTT. The chain couples TRBV28 to TRBJ1-5, with TRBD1 identical over 7 bases. Germline trimming cut 7 bases from V and 1 base from J; bases unmatched to any gene: 7. From germline, CDR1 is MDHEN and CDR2 SYDVKM. This CDR3 contains 15 residues.

A remark on this clonotype: One end of the junction varies from germline; a read error may be responsible. The genes are TRBV6-1 and TRBJ2-7; D assignment may be TRBD1 or TRBD2 (5 bases each). Germline values: CDR1 MNHNS, CDR2 SASEGT. This CDR3 has 15 residues. In DNA, the CDR3 is TGTACCAGCAGTGTGGGACGGATCAGCTCCTACGAGCAGTACTTC. This translates into CTSSVGRISSYEQYF.

This clonotype has more than one count but fewer than ten. This rearrangement joins TRBV6-6 to TRBJ2-2; 12 bases agree with TRBD1. In germline, CDR1 is MNHNY, CDR2 SVGAGI (reference sequence). The length of the CDR3 is 16 residues. J was trimmed by 3 bases and V by 6 bases; bases with no gene match: 5. CDR3 sequence (DNA): TGTGCCAGCAGCCGGGACAGGGGGCTCGACACCGGGGAGCTGTTTTTT. Its translation is CASSRDRGLDTGELFF.

This clonotype came up a few times. The chain carries TRBV3-1 and TRBJ2-1; D is unresolved. There are 14 residues in the CDR3. V was shortened by 0 bases and J by 8 bases, with 11 bases between the two germline ends. Germline V gene data show CDR1 as LGHDT and CDR2 as YNNKEL (reference sequence). The CDR3 is CASSQEGVRDEQFF. DNA of the CDR3: TGTGCCAGCAGCCAAGAAGGAGTTAGGGATGAGCAGTTCTTC.

The rearrangement links TRBV29-1 to TRBJ1-1; D is unresolved. CDR1 is SQVTM and CDR2 is ANQGSEA in the germline V gene. V was shortened by 7 bases and J by 7 bases, with 10 bases between the two germline ends. The CDR3 covers 10 residues. In nucleotides, the CDR3 is TGCAGCGCCCAACAAAATGAAGCTTTCTTT. Translated, it gives CSAQQNEAFF.

This chain connects TRBV12-3 or TRBV12-4 to TRBJ1-6, with D perhaps matching TRBD1 (5 bases). The CDR3 runs 15 residues. The V end lost 8 bases, the J end lost 3 bases, and 14 bases lay between the germline ends. CDR3 loop: CASHPKRGYNSPLHF. CDR3 bases: TGTGCCAGCCATCCCAAAAGGGGCTATAATTCACCCCTCCACTTT.

The chain uses TRBV7-2 and TRBJ2-1; 14 positions agree with TRBD2. After removal of 5 bases from V and 7 bases from J, the junction contained 7 bases not matched to a gene. Germline V gives CDR1 SGHTA, CDR2 FQGNSA. The CDR3 covers 16 residues. The CDR3 loop reads CASSATSGGAVNEQFF. The CDR3 bases are TGTGCCAGCAGCGCGACTAGCGGGGGGGCCGTGAATGAGCAGTTCTTC.

The genes are TRBV29-1 and TRBJ2-5; 9 bases are a match to TRBD2. Germline V lookup: CDR1 SQVTM, CDR2 ANQGSEA. The V and J ends lost 3 bases and 11 bases, in that order; junction bases with no gene match: 16. This CDR3 comprises 15 residues. DNA of the CDR3: TGCAGCGTTGATCCACCCACTGAGCGGGGGGCCTTGCAGTACTTC. Protein product: CSVDPPTERGALQYF.

The rearrangement joins TRBV5-1 to TRBJ2-5, with D perhaps assigned TRBD1 or TRBD2 (5 bases each). Deletions cut 0 bases from V and 3 bases from J, with 12 bases between. This CDR3 is 15 amino acids long. CDR1 and CDR2 (germline): SGHRS, YFSETQ. CDR3 coding DNA: TGCGCCAGCAGCTTGGCCCCCGGGACGAAAGAGACCCAGTACTTC. Translated: CASSLAPGTKETQYF.

The V call is TRBV6-1, the J call TRBJ2-7; 8 bases agree with TRBD1. Germline V gene sequence: CDR1 MNHNS, CDR2 SASEGT. V was clipped by 3 bases and J by 10 bases; unmatched bases: 11. The CDR3 is 14 amino acids. CDR3 bases: TGTGCCAGCAGTGAGACAGGACAGGGTTGGGTTCAGTACTTC. Encoded protein: CASSETGQGWVQYF.

The chain recombines TRBV2 with TRBJ2-1, with a possible D match to TRBD2 (5 bases). The closer fit of TRBJ2-7 to the DNA end suggests the J call may be wrong. The CDR3 runs 15 residues. Per germline, CDR1 SNHLY and CDR2 FYNNEI. DNA of the CDR3: TGTGCCAGCATATGGACTCCAAGCTCCTACAATGAGCAGTACTTC. Protein: CASIWTPSSYNEQYF.

In its sample, this clonotype was seen many times. The chain carries TRBV4-2 and TRBJ2-3; D gene unclear. Germline loops: CDR1 LGHNA, CDR2 YNFKEQ. V lost 0 bases, J lost 4 bases, and 11 bases lay in between. The CDR3 is 15 amino acids. CDR3 nucleotides: TGTGCCAGCAGCCAAGAAGGAAGAGAGGCAGATACGCAGTATTTT. Its translation is CASSQEGREADTQYF.

V gene TRBV20-1 combines with J gene TRBJ1-2, with D possibly being TRBD1 (5 bases). Germline values: CDR1 DFQATT, CDR2 SNEGSKA (reference sequence). The CDR3 has 11 amino acids. The CDR3 loop is CRAGGLYGYTF. The CDR3 nucleotides read TGCAGGGCCGGGGGACTCTATGGCTACACCTTC.